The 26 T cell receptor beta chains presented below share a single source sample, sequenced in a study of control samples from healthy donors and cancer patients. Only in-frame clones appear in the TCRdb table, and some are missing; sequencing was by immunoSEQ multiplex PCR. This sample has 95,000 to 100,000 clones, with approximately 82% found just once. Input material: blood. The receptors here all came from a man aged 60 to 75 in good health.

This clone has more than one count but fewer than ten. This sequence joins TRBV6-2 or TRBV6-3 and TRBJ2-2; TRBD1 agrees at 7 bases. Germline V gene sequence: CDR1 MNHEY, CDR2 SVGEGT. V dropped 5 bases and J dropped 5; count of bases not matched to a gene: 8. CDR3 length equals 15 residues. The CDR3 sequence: CASSPGTEDTGELFF. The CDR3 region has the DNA TGTGCCAGCAGTCCCGGGACAGAAGATACCGGGGAGCTGTTTTTT.

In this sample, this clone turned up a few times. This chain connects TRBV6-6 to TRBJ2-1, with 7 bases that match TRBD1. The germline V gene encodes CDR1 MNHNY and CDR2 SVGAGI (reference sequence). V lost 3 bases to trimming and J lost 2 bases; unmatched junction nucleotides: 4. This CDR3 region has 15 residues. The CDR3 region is CASSYEQGTYNEQFF. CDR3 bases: TGTGCCAGCAGTTATGAACAGGGGACCTACAATGAGCAGTTCTTC.

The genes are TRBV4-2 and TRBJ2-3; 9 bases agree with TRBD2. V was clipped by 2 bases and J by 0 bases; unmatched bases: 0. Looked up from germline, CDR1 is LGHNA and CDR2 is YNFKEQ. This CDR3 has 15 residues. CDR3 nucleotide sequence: TGTGCCAGCAGCCAAACTAGCGGGAGCACAGATACGCAGTATTTT. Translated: CASSQTSGSTDTQYF.

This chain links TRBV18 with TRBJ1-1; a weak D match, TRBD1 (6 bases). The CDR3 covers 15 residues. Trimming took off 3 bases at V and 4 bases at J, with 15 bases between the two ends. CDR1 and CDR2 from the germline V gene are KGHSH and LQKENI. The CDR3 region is CASSPQQGGGTEAFF. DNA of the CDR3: TGTGCCAGCTCACCTCAACAGGGAGGAGGCACTGAAGCTTTCTTT.

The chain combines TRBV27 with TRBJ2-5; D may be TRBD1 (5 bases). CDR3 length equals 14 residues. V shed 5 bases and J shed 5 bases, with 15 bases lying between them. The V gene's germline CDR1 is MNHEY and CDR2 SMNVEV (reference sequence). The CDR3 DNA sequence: TGTGCCAGCAGTCCTCGCCAGGGTTGGGAGACCCAGTACTTC. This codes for CASSPRQGWETQYF.

CDR3: CASSPPQNQPQHF. As DNA, the CDR3 is TGTGCCAGCAGTCCACCCCAAAATCAGCCCCAGCATTTT. The chain joins TRBV28 to TRBJ1-5, with D uncertain. This CDR3 is built from 13 residues. CDR1 and CDR2 (germline): MDHEN, SYDVKM. V was pared by 5 bases and J by 4 bases, with 9 bases between.

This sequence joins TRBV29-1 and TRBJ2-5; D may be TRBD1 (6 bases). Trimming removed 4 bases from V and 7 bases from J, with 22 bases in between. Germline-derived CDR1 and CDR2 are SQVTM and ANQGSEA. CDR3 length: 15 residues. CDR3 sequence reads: CSVALQGSRSGTQYF. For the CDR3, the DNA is TGCAGCGTTGCACTACAGGGATCCCGGTCGGGGACCCAGTACTTC. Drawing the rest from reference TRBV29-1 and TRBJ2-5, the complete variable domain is SAVISQKPSRDICQRGTSLTIQCQVDSQVTMMFWYRQQPGQSLTLIATANQGSEATYESGFVIDKFPISRPNLTFSTLTVSNMSPEDSSIYLCSVALQGSRSGTQYFGPGTRLLVL.

The CDR3 spells CASSLTSPTDTQYF. The CDR3 bases are TGTGCCAGCAGTTTAACTAGTCCCACAGATACGCAGTATTTT. The rearrangement joins TRBV28 to TRBJ2-3, with D possibly being TRBD2 (5 bases). CDR3 size: 14 residues. Per germline, CDR1 MDHEN and CDR2 SYDVKM. Trimming removed 2 bases from V and 2 bases from J, with 8 bases in between.

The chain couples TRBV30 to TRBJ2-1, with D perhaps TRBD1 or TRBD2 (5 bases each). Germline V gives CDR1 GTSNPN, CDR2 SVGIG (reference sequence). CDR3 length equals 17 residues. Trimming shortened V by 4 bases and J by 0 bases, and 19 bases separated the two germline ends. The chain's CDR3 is CAWNHLGAGSSYNEQFF. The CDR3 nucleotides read TGTGCCTGGAACCACCTCGGGGCGGGCTCCTCCTACAATGAGCAGTTCTTC.

The CDR3 DNA reads as TGTGCCAGCAGCGCAATGCCCGAGCGGGGCTACAATGAGCAGTTCTTC. This gives the protein CASSAMPERGYNEQFF. The chain carries TRBV9 and TRBJ2-1; 7 positions agree with TRBD2. This CDR3 is built from 16 residues. The germline V gene encodes CDR1 SGDLS and CDR2 YYNGEE. Unmatched junction bases numbered 9, after V lost 3 bases and J lost 3 bases.

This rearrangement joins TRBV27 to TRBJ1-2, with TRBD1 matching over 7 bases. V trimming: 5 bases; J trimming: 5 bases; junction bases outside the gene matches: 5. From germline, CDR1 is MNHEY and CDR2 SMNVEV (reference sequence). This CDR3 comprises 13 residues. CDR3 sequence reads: CASSLGTAYGYTF. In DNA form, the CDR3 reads TGTGCCAGCAGTCTCGGGACAGCGTATGGCTACACCTTC.

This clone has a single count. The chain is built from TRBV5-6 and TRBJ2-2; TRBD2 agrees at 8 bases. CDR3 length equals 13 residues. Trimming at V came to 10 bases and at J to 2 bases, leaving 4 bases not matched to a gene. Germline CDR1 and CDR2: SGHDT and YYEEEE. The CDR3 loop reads CAFAGGNTGELFF. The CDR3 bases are TGTGCCTTTGCGGGGGGCAACACCGGGGAGCTGTTTTTT.

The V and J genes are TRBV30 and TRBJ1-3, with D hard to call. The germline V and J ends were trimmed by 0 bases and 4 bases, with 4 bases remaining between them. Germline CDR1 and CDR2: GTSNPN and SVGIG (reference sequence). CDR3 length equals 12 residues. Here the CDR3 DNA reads TGTGCCTGGAGTGTACTCGGAAACACCATATATTTT. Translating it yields CAWSVLGNTIYF.

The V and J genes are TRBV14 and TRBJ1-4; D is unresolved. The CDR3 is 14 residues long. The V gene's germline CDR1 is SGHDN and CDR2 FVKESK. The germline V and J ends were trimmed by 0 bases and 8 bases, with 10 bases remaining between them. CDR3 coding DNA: TGTGCCAGCAGCCAAGAGAGGGTTGGAGAAAAACTGTTTTTT. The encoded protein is CASSQERVGEKLFF. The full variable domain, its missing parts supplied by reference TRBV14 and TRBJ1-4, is EAGVTQFPSHSVIEKGQTVTLRCDPISGHDNLYWYRRVMGKEIKFLLHFVKESKQDESGMPNNRFLAERTGGTYSTLKVQPAELEDSGVYFCASSQERVGEKLFFGSGTQLSVL.

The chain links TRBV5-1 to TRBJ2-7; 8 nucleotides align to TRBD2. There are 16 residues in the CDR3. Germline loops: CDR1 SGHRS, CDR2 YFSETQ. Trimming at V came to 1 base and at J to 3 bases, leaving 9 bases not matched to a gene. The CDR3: CASSLTVRGGGYEQYF. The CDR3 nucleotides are TGCGCCAGCAGCTTGACGGTACGGGGGGGTGGCTACGAGCAGTACTTC.

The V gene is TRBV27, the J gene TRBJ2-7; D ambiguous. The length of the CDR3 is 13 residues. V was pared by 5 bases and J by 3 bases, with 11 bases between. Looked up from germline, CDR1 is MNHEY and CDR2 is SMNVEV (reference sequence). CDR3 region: CASSRQVNYEQYF. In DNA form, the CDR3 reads TGTGCCAGCAGTAGGCAGGTAAACTACGAGCAGTACTTC.

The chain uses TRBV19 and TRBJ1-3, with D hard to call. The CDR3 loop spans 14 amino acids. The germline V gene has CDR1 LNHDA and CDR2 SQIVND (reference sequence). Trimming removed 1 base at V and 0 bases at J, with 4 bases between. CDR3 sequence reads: CASSIVGSGNTIYF. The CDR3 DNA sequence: TGTGCCAGTAGTATAGTCGGCTCTGGAAACACCATATATTTT.

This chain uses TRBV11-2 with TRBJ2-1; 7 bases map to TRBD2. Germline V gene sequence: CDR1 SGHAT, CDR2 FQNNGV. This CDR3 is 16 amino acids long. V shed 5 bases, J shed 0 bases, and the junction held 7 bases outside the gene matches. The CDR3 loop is CASSPWGGSSYNEQFF. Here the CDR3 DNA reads TGTGCCAGCAGCCCCTGGGGGGGAAGCTCCTACAATGAGCAGTTCTTC.

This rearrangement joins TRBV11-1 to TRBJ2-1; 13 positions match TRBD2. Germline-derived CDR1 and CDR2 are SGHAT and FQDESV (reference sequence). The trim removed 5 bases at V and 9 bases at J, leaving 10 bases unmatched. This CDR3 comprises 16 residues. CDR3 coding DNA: TGTGCCAGCAGCACCTTTGGACTAGCGGGAGTCACTGAGCAGTTCTTC. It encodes CASSTFGLAGVTEQFF.

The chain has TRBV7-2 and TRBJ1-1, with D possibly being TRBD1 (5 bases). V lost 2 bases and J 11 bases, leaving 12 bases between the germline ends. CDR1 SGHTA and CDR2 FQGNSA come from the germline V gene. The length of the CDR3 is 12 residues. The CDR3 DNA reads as TGTGCCAGCAGCTTACGGGGCAGGGTGGCTTTCTTT. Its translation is CASSLRGRVAFF.

The DNA of the CDR3 is TGTGCCAGCAGCGTGGACCCTAGCGGGGGTTACAATGAGCAGTTCTTC. Translation gives CASSVDPSGGYNEQFF. V is TRBV9 and J is TRBJ2-1; 10 nucleotides agree with TRBD2. This CDR3 has 16 residues. Per germline, CDR1 SGDLS and CDR2 YYNGEE. Unmatched junction bases numbered 6, after V lost 2 bases and J lost 4 bases.

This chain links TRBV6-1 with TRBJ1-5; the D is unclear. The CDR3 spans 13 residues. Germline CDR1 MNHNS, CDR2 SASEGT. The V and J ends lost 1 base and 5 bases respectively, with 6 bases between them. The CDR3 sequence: CASSEGEYQPQHF. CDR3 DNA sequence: TGTGCCAGCAGTGAAGGGGAATATCAGCCCCAGCATTTT.

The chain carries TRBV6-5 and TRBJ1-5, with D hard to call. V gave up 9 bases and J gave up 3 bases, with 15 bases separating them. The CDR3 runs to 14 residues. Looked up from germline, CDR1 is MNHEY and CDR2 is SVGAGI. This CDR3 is CASGPPYDNQPQHF. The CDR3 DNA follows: TGTGCCAGTGGACCACCCTATGACAATCAGCCCCAGCATTTT.

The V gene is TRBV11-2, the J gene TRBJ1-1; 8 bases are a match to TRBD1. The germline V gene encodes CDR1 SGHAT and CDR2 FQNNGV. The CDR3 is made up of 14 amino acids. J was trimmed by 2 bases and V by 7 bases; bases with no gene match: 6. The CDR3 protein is CASTDDRGNTEAFF. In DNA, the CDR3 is TGTGCCAGCACCGACGACAGGGGCAACACTGAAGCTTTCTTT.

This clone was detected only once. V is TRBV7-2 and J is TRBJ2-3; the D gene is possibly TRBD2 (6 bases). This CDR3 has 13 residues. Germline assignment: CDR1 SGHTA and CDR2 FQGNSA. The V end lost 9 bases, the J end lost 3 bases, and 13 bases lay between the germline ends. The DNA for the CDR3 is TGTGCCAGTGAATTGGGAGGAACAGATACGCAGTATTTT. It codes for CASELGGTDTQYF.

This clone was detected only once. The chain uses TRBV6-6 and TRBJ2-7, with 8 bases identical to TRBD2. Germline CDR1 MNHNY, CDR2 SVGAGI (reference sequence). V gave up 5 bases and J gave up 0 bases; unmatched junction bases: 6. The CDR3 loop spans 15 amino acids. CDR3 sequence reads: CASSPLADSSYEQYF. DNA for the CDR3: TGTGCCAGCAGTCCACTAGCGGATAGCTCCTACGAGCAGTACTTC.